This T cell receptor (beta chain) is drawn from a study of Graves' ophthalmopathy and Graves' hyperthyroidism. A note on this clonotype: Its antigen is undetermined.

Trimming took off 1 base at V and 4 bases at J, with 7 bases between the two ends. The CDR3 totals 13 residues. Germline-derived CDR1 and CDR2 are SGHDN and FVKESK. Beta-chain TCR CDR3 regions were amplified from RNA transcripts. Investigators did first-round RT-PCR with HTBI primers, then second-round multiplex PCR. TCRdb re-called the multiplex PCR reads through MiXCR, storing one row per CDR3 protein. The sample contains 580,000 or so distinct CDR3 sequences, 35% to 45% of which appear only once. Broader study findings: Prediction of ophthalmopathy progression reached around 70% sensitivity and roughly 72% specificity. Blood also carried most expanded thyroid clonotypes exceeding 0.001 frequency.

This TCR was recovered from an adult man with Graves' hyperthyroidism. Sequencing was carried out using peripheral blood or thyroid tissue (not recorded which). The chain combines TRBV14 with TRBJ1-2; D is undetermined. The chain's CDR3 is CASSQVGVYGYTF. CDR3 coding DNA: TGTGCCAGCAGCCAAGTCGGGGTCTATGGCTACACCTTC.